This T cell receptor (beta chain) was sequenced in a study of cytomegalovirus exposure and HLA in healthy donors. General study results and limits: TRBV6-2, TRBV6-3 and other indistinguishable V segments were excluded. After further analysis at a later stage, around 17,000 TCR beta sequences were associated with HLA alleles at 0.05 false discovery rate. The authors confirmed in vitro that a few CMV-associated chains were specific for CMV antigens. V- and J-gene trimming of TCR beta was linked (in a later analysis) to a missense DCLRE1C variant.

The germline V gene encodes CDR1 SQVTM and CDR2 ANQGSEA. V lost 4 bases, J lost 4 bases, and 8 bases stayed unmatched. CDR3 length equals 15 residues. The PCR contained 60 Vbeta and 13 Jbeta primers. Repertoires were generated with immunoSEQ multiplex PCR, while TCRdb's copy carries only in-frame clones and drops some. Of under 150,000 clones in the sample, roughly 85% were seen once. This clone occurred once. Its target is not known. The TCR was taken from a male donor in good health and CMV-seronegative. This sequence joins TRBV29-1 and TRBJ2-1; 9 nucleotides line up with TRBD1. Input material: PBMCs. CDR3 amino acids: CSVVTGQGRYNEQFF. CDR3 DNA sequence: TGCAGCGTTGTTACGGGACAGGGACGGTACAATGAGCAGTTCTTC.